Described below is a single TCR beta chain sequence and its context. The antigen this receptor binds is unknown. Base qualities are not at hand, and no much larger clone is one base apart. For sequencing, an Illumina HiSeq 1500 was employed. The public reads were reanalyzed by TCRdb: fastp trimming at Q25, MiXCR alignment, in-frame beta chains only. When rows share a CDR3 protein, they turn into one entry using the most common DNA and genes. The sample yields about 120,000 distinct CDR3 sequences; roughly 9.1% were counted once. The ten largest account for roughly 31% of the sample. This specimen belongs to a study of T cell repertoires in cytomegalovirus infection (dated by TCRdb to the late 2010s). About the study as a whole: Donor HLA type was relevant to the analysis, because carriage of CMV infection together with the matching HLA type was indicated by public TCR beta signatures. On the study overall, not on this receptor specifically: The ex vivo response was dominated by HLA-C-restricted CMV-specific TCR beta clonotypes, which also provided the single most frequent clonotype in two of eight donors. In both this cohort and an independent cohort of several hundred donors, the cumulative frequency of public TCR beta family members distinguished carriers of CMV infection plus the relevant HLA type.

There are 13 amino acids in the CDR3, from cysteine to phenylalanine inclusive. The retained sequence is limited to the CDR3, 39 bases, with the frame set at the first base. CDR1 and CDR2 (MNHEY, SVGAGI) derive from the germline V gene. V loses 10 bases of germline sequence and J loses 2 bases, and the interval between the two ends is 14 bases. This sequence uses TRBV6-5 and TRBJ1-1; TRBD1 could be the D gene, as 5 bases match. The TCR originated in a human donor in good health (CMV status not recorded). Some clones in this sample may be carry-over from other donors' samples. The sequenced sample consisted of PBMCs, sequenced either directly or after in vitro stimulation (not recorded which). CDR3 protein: CAISKWDNTEAFF. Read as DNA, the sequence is TGTGCCATCTCGAAGTGGGACAACACTGAAGCTTTCTTT.